Described below is a single T cell receptor (beta chain) sequence and its context. Its antigen is unknown. The record originates from a study of a mutant IDH1 vaccine in newly diagnosed glioma. Documented time point: week 5, during vaccination. Each dose delivered 300 ug of mutant IDH1 20-mer peptide subcutaneously with imiquimod. Sequencing used immunoSEQ multiplex PCR; TCRdb keeps in-frame clones, though not all of them. The sample contains 30,000 to 35,000 clones, 70% to 85% of which appear only once. V was trimmed by 5 bases and J by 4 bases, leaving 14 bases between them. The V gene's germline CDR1 is SGHVS and CDR2 FQNEAQ. CDR3 size: 14 residues.

V is TRBV7-8 and J is TRBJ1-1, with a weak D call TRBD1 (6 bases). The sample consisted of PBMCs, taken from a glioma patient whose treatment included an IDH1 peptide vaccine. The TCR was taken from a young man with glioma. As DNA, the CDR3 is TGTGCCAGCAGCCCCCGGGAGGGGGTCACTGAAGCTTTCTTT. This encodes CASSPREGVTEAFF.